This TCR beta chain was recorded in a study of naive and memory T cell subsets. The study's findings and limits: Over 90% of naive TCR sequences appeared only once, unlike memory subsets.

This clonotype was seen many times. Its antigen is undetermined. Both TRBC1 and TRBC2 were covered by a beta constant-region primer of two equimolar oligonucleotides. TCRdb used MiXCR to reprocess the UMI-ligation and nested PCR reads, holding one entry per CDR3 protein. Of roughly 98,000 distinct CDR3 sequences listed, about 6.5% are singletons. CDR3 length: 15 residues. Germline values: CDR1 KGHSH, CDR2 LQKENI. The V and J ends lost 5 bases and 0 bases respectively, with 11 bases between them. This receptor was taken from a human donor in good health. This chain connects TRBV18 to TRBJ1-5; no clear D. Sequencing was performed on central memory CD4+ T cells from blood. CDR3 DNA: TGTGCCAGCTCAAGCCAGTCGTATAGCAATCAGCCCCAGCATTTT. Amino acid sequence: CASSSQSYSNQPQHF.